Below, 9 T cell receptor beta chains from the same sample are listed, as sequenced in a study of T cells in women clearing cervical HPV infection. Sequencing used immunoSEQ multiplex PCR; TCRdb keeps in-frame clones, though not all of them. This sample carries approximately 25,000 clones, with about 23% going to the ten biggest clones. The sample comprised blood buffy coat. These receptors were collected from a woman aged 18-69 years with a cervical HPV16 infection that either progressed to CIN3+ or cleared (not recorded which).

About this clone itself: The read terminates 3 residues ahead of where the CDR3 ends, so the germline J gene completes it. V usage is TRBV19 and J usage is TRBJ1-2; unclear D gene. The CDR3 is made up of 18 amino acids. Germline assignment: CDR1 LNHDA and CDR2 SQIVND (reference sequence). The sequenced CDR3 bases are TGTGCCAGTAGTATCGGACTAGCGGGAGGGAGCGGCTCCTACGAC. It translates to CASSIGLAGGSGSYD. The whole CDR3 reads CASSIGLAGGSGSYDYTF.

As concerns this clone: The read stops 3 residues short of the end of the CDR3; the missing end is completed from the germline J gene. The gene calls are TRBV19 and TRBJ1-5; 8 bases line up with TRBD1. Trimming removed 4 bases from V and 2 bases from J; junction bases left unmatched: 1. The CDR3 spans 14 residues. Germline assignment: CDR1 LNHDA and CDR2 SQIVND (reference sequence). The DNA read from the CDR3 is TGTGCCAGTAGTAAACAGGGGGGCAATCAGCCC. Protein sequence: CASSKQGGNQP. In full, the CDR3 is CASSKQGGNQPQHF.

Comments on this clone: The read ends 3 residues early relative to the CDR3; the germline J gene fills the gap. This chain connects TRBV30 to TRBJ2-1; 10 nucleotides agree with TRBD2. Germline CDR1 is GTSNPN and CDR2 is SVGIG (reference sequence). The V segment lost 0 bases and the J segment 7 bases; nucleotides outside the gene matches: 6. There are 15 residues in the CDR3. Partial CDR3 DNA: TGTGCCTGGAGTGTAATCGCTAGCGGGAGAAATGAG. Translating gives CAWSVIASGRNE. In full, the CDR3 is CAWSVIASGRNEQFF.

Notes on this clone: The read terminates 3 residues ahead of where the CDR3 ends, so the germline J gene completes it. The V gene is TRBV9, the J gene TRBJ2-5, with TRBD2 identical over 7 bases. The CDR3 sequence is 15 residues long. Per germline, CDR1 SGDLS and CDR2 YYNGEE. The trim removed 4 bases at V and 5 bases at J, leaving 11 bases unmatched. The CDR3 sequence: CASSTSSGMGETQYF. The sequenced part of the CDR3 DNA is TGTGCCAGCAGCACTTCTAGCGGCATGGGGGAGACC.

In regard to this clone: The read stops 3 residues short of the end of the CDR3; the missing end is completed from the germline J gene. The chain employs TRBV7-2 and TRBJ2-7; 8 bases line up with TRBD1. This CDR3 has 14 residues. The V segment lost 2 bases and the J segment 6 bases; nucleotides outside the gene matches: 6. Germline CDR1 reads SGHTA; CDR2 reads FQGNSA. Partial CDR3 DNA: TGTGCCAGCAGCTTATGGGCAGGGGGCGGCGAG. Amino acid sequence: CASSLWAGGGE. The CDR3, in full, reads CASSLWAGGGEQYF.

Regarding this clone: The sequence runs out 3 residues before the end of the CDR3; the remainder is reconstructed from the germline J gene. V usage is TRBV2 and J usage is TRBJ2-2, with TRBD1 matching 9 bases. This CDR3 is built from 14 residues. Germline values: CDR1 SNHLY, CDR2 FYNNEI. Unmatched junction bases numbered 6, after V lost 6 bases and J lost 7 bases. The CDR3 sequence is CASRTDRGVGELFF. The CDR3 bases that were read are TGTGCCAGCAGGACCGACAGGGGGGTCGGGGAG. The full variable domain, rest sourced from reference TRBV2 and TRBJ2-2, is EPEVTQTPSHQVTQMGQEVILRCVPISNHLYFYWYRQILGQKVEFLVSFYNNEISEKSEIFDDQFSVERPDGSNFTLKIRSTKLEDSAMYFCASRTDRGVGELFFGEGSRLTVL.

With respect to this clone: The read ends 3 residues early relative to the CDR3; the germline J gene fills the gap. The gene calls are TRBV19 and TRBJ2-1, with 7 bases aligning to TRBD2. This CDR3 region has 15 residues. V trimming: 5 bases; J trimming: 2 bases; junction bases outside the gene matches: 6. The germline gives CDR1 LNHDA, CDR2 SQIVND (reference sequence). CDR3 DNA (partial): TGTGCCAGTAGTTCGGCTAGCGGCACCTACAATGAG. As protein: CASSSASGTYNE. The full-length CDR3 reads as CASSSASGTYNEQFF.

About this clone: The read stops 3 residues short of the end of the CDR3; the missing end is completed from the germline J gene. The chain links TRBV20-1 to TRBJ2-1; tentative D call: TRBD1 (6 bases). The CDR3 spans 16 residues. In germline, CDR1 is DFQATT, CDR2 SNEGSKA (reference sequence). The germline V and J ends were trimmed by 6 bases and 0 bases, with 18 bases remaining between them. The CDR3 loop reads CSAIDPGQSSYNEQFF. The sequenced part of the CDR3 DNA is TGCAGTGCCATAGACCCTGGACAGAGCTCCTACAATGAG.

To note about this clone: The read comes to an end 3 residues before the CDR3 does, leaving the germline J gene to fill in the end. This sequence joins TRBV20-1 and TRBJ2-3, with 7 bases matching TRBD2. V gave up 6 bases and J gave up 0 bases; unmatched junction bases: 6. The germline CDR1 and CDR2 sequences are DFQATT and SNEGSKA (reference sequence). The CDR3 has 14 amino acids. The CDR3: CSAPGLPSTDTQYF. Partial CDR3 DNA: TGCAGTGCCCCGGGACTACCAAGCACAGATACG.